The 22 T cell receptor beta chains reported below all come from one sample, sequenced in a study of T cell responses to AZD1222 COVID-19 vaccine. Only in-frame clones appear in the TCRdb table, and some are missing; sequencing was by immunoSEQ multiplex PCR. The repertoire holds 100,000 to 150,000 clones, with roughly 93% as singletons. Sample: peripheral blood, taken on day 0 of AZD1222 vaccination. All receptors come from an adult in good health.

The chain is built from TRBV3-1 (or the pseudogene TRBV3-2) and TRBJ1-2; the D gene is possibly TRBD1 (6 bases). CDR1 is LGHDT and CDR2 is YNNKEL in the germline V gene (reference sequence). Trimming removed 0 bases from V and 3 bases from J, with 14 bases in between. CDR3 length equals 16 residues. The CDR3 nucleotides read TGTGCCAGCAGCCAAGACGGCGAGGGGGGTGACTATGGCTACACCTTC. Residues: CASSQDGEGGDYGYTF.

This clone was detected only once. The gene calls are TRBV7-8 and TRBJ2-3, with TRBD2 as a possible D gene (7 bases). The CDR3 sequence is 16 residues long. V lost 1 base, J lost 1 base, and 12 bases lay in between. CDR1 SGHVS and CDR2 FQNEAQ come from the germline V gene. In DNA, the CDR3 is TGTGCCAGCAGCTTAGAACGGGGGGCGGGCACAGATACGCAGTATTTT. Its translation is CASSLERGAGTDTQYF.

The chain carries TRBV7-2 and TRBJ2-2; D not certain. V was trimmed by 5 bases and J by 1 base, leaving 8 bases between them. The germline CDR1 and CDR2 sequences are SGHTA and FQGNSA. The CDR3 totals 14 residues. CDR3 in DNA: TGTGCCAGCAGCAGGGTGATGAACACCGGGGAGCTGTTTTTT. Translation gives CASSRVMNTGELFF.

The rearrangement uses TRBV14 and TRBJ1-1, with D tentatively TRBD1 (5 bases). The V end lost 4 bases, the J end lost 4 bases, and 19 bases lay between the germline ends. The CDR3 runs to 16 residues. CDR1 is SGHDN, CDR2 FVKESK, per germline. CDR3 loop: CASSREGTKGLTEAFF. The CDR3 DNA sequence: TGTGCCAGCAGCCGAGAGGGGACGAAGGGACTCACTGAAGCTTTCTTT.

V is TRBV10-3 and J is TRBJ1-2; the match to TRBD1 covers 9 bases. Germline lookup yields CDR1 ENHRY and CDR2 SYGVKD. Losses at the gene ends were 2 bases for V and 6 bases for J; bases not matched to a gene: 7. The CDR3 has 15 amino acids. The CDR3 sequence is CAISEPGQGIHGYTF. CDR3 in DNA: TGTGCCATCAGTGAGCCCGGACAGGGGATCCATGGCTACACCTTC.

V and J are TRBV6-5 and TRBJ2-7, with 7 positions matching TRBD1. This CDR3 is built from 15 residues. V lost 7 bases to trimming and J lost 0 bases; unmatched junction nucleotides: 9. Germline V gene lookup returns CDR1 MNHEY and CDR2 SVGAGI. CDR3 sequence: CASNTRRDSSYEQYF. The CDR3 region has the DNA TGTGCCAGCAACACCCGAAGGGACAGCTCCTACGAGCAGTACTTC.

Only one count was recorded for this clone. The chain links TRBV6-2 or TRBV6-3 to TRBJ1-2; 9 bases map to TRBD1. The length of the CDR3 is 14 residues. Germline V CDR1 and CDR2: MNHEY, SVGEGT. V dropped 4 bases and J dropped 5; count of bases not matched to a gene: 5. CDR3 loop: CASSSSGTGYGYTF. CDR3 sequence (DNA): TGTGCCAGCAGTTCTTCCGGGACAGGGTATGGCTACACCTTC.

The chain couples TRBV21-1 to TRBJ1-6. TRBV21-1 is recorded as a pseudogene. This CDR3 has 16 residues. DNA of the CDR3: TGTGCCAGCAGCAATGACAAGTGGGGGGTATGGTCACCCCTCCACTTT. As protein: CASSNDKWGVWSPLHF.

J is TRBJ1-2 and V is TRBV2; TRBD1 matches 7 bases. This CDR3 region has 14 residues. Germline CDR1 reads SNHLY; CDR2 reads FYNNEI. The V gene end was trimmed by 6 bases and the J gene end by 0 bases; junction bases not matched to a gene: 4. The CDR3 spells CASRSTGTNYGYTF. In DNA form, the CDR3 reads TGTGCCAGCAGGTCGACAGGGACTAACTATGGCTACACCTTC.

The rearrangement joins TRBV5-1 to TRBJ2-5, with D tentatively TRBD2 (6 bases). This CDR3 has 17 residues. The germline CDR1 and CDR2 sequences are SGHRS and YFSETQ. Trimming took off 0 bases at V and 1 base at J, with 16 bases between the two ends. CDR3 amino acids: CASSLGVGGLAQETQYF. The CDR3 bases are TGCGCCAGCAGCTTGGGAGTGGGGGGTCTAGCCCAAGAGACCCAGTACTTC.

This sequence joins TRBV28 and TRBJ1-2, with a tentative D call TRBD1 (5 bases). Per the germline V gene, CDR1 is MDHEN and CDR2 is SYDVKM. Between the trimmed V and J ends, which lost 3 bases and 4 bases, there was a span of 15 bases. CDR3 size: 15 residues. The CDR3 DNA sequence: TGTGCCAGCAGTTTGGGGGTCGGGGATAGCTATGGCTACACCTTC. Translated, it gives CASSLGVGDSYGYTF.

Here the CDR3 DNA reads TGTGCCTGGAGTTCTTCAGAGGGATTGAATTCACCCCTCCACTTT. This gives the protein CAWSSSEGLNSPLHF. The J gene is TRBJ1-6, the V gene TRBV30; D is unresolved. The CDR3 runs 15 residues. V was pared by 2 bases and J by 7 bases, with 15 bases between. Germline-derived CDR1 and CDR2 are GTSNPN and SVGIG (reference sequence). Together with reference TRBV30 and TRBJ1-6, the CDR3 gives the full variable domain: SQTIHQWPATLVQPVGSPLSLECTVEGTSNPNLYWYRQAAGRGLQLLFYSVGIGQISSEVPQNLSASRPQDRQFILSSKKLLLSDSGFYLCAWSSSEGLNSPLHFGNGTRLTVT.

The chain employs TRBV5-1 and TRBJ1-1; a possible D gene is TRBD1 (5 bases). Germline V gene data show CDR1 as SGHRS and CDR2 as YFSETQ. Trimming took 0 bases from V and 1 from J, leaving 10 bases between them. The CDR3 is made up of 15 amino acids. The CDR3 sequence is CASSLGGLGNTEAFF. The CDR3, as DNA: TGCGCCAGCAGCTTGGGGGGCTTAGGGAACACTGAAGCTTTCTTT.

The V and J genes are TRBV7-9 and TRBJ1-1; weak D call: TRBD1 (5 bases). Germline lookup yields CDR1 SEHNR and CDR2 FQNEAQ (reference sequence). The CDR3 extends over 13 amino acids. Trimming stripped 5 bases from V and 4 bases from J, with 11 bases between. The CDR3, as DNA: TGTGCCAGCAGCCTGGGGACGGCCACTGAAGCTTTCTTT. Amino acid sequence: CASSLGTATEAFF.

The CDR3 spells CASSPRAYEQYF. CDR3 nucleotide sequence: TGTGCCAGCAGCCCCCGGGCCTACGAGCAGTACTTC. The rearrangement uses TRBV7-9 and TRBJ2-7; D call uncertain. V was pared by 5 bases and J by 2 bases, with 7 bases between. CDR1 is SEHNR and CDR2 is FQNEAQ in the germline V gene (reference sequence). CDR3 size: 12 residues.

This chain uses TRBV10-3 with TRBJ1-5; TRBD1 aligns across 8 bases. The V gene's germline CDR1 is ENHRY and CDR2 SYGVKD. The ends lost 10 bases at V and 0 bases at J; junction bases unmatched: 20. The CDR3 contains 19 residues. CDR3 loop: CATGGTGSELGYSNQPQHF. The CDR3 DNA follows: TGTGCCACTGGGGGGACAGGATCCGAACTGGGCTATAGCAATCAGCCCCAGCATTTT.

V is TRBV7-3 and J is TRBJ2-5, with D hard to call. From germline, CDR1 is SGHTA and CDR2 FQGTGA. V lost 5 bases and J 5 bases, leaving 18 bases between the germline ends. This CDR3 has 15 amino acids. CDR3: CASSPQHVPWETQYF. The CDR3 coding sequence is TGTGCCAGCAGCCCCCAGCATGTGCCCTGGGAGACCCAGTACTTC.

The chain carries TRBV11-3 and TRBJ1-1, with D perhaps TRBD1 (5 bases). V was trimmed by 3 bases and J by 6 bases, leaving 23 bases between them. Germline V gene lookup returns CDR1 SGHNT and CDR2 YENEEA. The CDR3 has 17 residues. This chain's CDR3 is CASSFDRDEGEGAEAFF. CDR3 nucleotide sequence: TGTGCCAGCAGCTTCGACCGGGACGAAGGAGAGGGTGCTGAAGCTTTCTTT.

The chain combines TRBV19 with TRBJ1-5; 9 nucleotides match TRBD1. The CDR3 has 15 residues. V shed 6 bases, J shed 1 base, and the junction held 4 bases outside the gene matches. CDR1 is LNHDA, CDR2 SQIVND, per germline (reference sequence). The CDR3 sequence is CASRYGQGSNQPQHF. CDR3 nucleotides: TGTGCCAGTAGATACGGACAGGGGAGCAATCAGCCCCAGCATTTT.

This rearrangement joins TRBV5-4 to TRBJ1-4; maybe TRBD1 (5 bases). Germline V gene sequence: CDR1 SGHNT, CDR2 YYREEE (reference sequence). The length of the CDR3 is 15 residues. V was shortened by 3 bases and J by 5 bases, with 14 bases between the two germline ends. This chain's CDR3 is CASSSMEEGNEKLFF. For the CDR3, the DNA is TGTGCCAGCAGCTCTATGGAAGAGGGGAATGAAAAACTGTTTTTT.

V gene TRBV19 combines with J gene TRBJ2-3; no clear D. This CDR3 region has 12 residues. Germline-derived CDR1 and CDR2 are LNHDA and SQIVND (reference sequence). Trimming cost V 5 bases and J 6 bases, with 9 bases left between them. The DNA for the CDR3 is TGTGCCAGTAGTTATGGCCCCGATACGCAGTATTTT. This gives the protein CASSYGPDTQYF.

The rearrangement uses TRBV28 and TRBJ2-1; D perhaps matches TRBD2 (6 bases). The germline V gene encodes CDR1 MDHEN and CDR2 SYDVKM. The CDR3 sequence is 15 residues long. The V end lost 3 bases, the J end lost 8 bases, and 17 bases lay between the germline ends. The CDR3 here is CASSFYVVGEDEQFF. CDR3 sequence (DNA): TGTGCCAGCAGTTTTTACGTTGTTGGGGAGGATGAGCAGTTCTTC.